This TCR beta chain emerged from a study of blood T cells in healthy people across ages. CDR3 length: 17 amino acids. The germline V gene has CDR1 SGHDT and CDR2 YYEEEE. The germline V and J ends were trimmed by 0 bases and 4 bases, with 16 bases remaining between them. This clonotype turned up a few times. The target antigen is unknown. Study results and limitations: It was the long-lived donors that had more naive CD4+ cells and higher diversity than aged donors.

A second PCR, run for about 7 to 11 cycles, used a sample-barcoded 5' primer plus a J-beta primer mix. Each CDR3 protein is one row after TCRdb ran MiXCR on the 5' RACE reads. The sample includes over 750,000 distinct CDR3 sequences, 20% to 25% of them seen just once. The sample also formed part of further work on T cells of mothers and their children. In that study: Three healthy Caucasian mothers served as donors, and their six children did as well. Related pairs of mothers and children showed slightly higher, non-significant overlap versus unrelated pairs.

The sample consisted of blood. The V call is TRBV5-6, the J call TRBJ1-4, with a weak D call TRBD1 (5 bases). The sequence was obtained from a boy under 18 in good health. As DNA, the CDR3 is TGTGCCAGCAGCTTGGATCAAGCGGGGGGGTATAATGAAAAACTGTTTTTT. Its translation is CASSLDQAGGYNEKLFF.